The sequence of this TCR beta chain was determined in a study of blood T cell repertoires in COVID-19. The overall study: There were acute and convalescent COVID-19 samples, and they came from the United States, Italy and Spain.

Germline V lookup: CDR1 LGHNA, CDR2 YNFKEQ. V was pared by 0 bases and J by 6 bases, with 5 bases of the junction left unmatched. The CDR3 consists of 15 residues. The protocol was immunoSEQ multiplex PCR, while the TCRdb copy is restricted to in-frame clones and leaves out a portion. The sample has approximately 160,000 clones, more than 65% seen once; the top ten hold around 7.2%. Sequencing used peripheral blood. The receptor was isolated from a woman between 45 and 65 years old in a cohort sampled during active or convalescent COVID-19. This rearrangement joins TRBV4-2 to TRBJ1-2, with TRBD1 identical over 9 bases. CDR3 bases: TGTGCCAGCAGCCAAGACCCCGGGACAGGGAATGGCTACACCTTC. This encodes CASSQDPGTGNGYTF.